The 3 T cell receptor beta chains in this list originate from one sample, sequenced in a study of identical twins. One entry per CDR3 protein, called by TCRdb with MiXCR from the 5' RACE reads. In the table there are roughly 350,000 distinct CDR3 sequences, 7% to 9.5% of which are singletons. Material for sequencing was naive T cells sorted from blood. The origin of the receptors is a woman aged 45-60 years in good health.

The CDR3 DNA follows: TGTGCCAGCAGCCCCAACTTTAGCGGGAGGGCCGCGCGGGAGCAGTTCTTC. Translation gives CASSPNFSGRAAREQFF. This chain joins TRBV11-1 and TRBJ2-1; 11 bases fit TRBD2. This CDR3 spans 17 amino acids. J was trimmed by 10 bases and V by 5 bases; bases with no gene match: 16. The V gene's germline CDR1 is SGHAT and CDR2 FQDESV (reference sequence).

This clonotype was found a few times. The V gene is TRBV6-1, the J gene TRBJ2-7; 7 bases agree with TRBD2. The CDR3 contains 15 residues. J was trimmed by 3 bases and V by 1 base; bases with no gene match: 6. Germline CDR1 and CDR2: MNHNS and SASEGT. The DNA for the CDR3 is TGTGCCAGCAGTGAAGTGCCCGGGGAGGGCTACGAGCAGTACTTC. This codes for CASSEVPGEGYEQYF.

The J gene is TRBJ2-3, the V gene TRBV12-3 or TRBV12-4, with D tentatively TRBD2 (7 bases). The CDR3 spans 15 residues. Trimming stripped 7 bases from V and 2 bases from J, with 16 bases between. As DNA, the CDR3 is TGTGCCAGCACCCCGAGGGGGGGTTACACAGATACGCAGTATTTT. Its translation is CASTPRGGYTDTQYF.